The T cell receptor (beta chain) under discussion was sequenced for a study of OX40 agonist ivuxolimab in advanced cancers. Overall study context: Males comprised approximately 81% of the group, whose mean age was approximately 60 years (range about 20 to 85). In three patients, partial responses were observed, one with hepatocellular carcinoma and two with cutaneous melanoma. Study-wide points: Clonal expansion from baseline to week 6 occurred in both CD4+ and CD8+ T cells. Partly responding patients at 0.1-3.0 mg/kg showed some of the smallest clonal expansion.

The CDR3 extends over 13 amino acids. Germline CDR1 and CDR2: SNHLY and FYNNEI. Trimming cost V 8 bases and J 3 bases, with 11 bases left between them. Sequencing was performed with immunoSEQ multiplex PCR; in TCRdb, only in-frame clones are kept and a portion is missing. The sample lists 90,000 to 95,000 clones, under 90% occurring once. On this clone: The antigen remains unidentified.

The sequencing used CD4+ or CD8+ T cells sorted from blood, collected in a trial of the OX40 agonist ivuxolimab. This chain joins TRBV2 and TRBJ1-5, with TRBD1 as a possible D gene (5 bases). The receptor was derived from an adult with an advanced solid tumor such as melanoma, head and neck, liver or kidney cancer. CDR3 sequence: CASGPGNNQPQHF. As DNA, the CDR3 is TGTGCCAGCGGACCAGGGAACAATCAGCCCCAGCATTTT.